In this sample, the clone carrying this T cell receptor beta chain turned up once. V lost 0 bases and J lost 3, with 16 bases in between. Germline V CDR1 and CDR2: ENHRY, SYGVKD. This CDR3 has 17 amino acids. Seattle patients were enrolled while actively infected and followed longitudinally. The protocol was immunoSEQ multiplex PCR, while the TCRdb copy is restricted to in-frame clones and leaves out a portion. Among fewer than 300,000 clones, more than 90% were seen once, and the ten largest hold about 2.5%. The data originate from a study of blood T cell repertoires in COVID-19. Study at large: Acute-phase and convalescent COVID-19 samples originated in the United States, Italy and Spain.

The receptor was isolated from a person aged 18 to 35 with COVID-19, enrolled during active disease. Sequenced sample: peripheral blood. The J gene is TRBJ2-3, the V gene TRBV10-3; D remains ambiguous. The CDR3 DNA follows: TGTGCCATCAGTGAGTCGAGGTCCGGTCTGGCGACAGATACGCAGTATTTT. Its protein is CAISESRSGLATDTQYF.